This record covers a single TCR beta chain. Authors' analysis steps: How many nucleated cells were present was estimated from reference gene primer amplification. Sequenced by immunoSEQ multiplex PCR; TCRdb stores in-frame clones only, minus some. V and J calls and clone size come straight from that table; D and trimming were deduced from the DNA. Of some 120,000 clones detected, roughly 80% appear once; the ten largest clones hold 6%. Germline-derived CDR1 and CDR2 are LGHDT and YNNKEL (reference sequence). The CDR3 loop spans 15 amino acids. Trimming stripped 3 bases from V and 3 bases from J, with 14 bases between. This record belongs to a study of blood T cell repertoires in COVID-19. Study-level background: From T cells, B-cell-depleted T cells, or PBMCs came the material, which was cDNA or gDNA.

This chain connects TRBV3-1 (or the pseudogene TRBV3-2) to TRBJ2-5; D possibly corresponds to TRBD2 (7 bases). Source material: peripheral blood. This sequence originates from an elderly man with COVID-19, enrolled during active disease. The CDR3 sequence is CASSQGAGVEETQYF. CDR3 sequence (DNA): TGTGCCAGCAGCCAGGGGGCGGGAGTGGAAGAGACCCAGTACTTC.